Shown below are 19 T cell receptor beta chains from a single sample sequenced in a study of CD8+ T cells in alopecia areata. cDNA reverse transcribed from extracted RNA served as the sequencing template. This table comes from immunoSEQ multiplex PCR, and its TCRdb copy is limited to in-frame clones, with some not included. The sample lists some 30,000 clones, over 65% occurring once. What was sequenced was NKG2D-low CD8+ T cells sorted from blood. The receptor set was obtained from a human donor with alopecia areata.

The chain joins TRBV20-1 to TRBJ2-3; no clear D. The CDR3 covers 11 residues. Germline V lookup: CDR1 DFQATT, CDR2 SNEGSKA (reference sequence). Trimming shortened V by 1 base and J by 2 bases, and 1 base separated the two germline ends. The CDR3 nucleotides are TGCAGTGCTAGAGCCACAGATACGCAGTATTTT. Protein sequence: CSARATDTQYF.

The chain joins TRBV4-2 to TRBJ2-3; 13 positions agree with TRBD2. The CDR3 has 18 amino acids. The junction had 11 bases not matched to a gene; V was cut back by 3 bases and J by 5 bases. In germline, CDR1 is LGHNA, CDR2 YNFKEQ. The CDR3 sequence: CASSQAPTSGGAQDTQYF. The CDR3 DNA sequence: TGTGCCAGCAGCCAGGCACCTACTAGCGGGGGGGCCCAAGATACGCAGTATTTT.

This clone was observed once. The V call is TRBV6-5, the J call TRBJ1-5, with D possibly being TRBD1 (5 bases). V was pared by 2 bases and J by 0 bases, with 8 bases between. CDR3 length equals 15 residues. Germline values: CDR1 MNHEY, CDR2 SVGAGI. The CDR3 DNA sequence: TGTGCCAGCAGTTACCGGCAGGGTAGCAATCAGCCCCAGCATTTT. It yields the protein CASSYRQGSNQPQHF.

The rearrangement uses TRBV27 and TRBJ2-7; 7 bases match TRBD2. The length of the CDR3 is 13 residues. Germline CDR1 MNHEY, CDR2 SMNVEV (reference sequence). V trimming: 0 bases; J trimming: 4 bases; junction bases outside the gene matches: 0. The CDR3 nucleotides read TGTGCCAGCAGTTTATCGCGGGGGTACGAGCAGTACTTC. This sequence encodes CASSLSRGYEQYF.

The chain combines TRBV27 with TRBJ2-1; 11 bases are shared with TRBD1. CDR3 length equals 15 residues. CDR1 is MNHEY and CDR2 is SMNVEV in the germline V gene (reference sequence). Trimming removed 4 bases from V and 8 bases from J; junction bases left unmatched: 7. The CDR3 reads CASSSRDRGIDEQFF. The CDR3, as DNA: TGTGCCAGCAGTTCCCGGGACAGGGGGATTGATGAGCAGTTCTTC.

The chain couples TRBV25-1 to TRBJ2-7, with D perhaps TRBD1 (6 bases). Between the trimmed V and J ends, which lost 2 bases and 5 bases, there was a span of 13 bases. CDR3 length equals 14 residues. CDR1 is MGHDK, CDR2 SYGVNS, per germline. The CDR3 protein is CASSEPGQSDEQYF. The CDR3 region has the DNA TGTGCCAGCAGTGAACCCGGACAGTCCGACGAGCAGTACTTC.

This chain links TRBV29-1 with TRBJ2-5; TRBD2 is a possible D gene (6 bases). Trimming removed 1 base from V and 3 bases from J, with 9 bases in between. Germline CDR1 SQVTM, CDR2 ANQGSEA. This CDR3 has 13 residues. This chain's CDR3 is CSVEAGGKETQYF. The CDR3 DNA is TGCAGCGTTGAAGCGGGCGGGAAAGAGACCCAGTACTTC.

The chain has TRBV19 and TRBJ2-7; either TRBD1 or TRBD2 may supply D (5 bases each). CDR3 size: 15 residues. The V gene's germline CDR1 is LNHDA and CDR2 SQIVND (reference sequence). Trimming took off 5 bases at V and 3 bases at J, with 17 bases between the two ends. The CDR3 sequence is CASSSWDHDHYEQYF. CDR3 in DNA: TGTGCCAGTAGTTCCTGGGACCACGATCACTACGAGCAGTACTTC.

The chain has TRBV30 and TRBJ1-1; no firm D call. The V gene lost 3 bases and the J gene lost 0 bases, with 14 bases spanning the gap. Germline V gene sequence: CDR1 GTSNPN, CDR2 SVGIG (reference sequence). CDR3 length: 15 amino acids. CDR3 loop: CAWSTDPSMNTEAFF. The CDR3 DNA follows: TGTGCCTGGAGCACCGACCCCTCGATGAACACTGAAGCTTTCTTT. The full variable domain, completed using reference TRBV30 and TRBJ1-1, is SQTIHQWPATLVQPVGSPLSLECTVEGTSNPNLYWYRQAAGRGLQLLFYSVGIGQISSEVPQNLSASRPQDRQFILSSKKLLLSDSGFYLCAWSTDPSMNTEAFFGQGTRLTVV.

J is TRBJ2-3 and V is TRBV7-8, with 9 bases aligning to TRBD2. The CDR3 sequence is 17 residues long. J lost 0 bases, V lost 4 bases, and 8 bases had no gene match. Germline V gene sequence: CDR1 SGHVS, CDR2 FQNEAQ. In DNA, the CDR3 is TGTGCCAGCAGCTCTAATAGACTAGCGGAAAGCACAGATACGCAGTATTTT. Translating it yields CASSSNRLAESTDTQYF.

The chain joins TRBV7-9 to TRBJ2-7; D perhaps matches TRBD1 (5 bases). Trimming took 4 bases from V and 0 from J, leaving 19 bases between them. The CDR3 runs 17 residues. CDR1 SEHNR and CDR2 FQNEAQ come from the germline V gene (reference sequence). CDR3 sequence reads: CASSSTKKGLPSYEQYF. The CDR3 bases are TGTGCCAGCAGCTCGACAAAAAAGGGGCTACCCTCCTACGAGCAGTACTTC. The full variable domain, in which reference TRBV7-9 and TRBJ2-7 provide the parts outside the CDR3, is DTGVSQNPRHKITKRGQNVTFRCDPISEHNRLYWYRQTLGQGPEFLTYFQNEAQLEKSRLLSDRFSAERPKGSFSTLEIQRTEQGDSAMYLCASSSTKKGLPSYEQYFGPGTRLTVT.

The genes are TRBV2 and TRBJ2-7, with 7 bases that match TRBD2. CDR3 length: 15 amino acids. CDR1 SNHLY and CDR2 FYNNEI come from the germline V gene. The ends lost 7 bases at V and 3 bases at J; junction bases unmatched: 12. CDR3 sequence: CASTRGLETRYEQYF. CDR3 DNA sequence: TGTGCCAGCACCCGAGGACTAGAAACACGCTACGAGCAGTACTTC.

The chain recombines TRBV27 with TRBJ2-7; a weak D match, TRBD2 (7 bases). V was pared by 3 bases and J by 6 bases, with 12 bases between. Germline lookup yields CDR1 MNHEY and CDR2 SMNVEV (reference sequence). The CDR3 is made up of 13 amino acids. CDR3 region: CASSFGGAGEQYF. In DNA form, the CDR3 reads TGTGCCAGCAGTTTTGGGGGGGCCGGCGAGCAGTACTTC.

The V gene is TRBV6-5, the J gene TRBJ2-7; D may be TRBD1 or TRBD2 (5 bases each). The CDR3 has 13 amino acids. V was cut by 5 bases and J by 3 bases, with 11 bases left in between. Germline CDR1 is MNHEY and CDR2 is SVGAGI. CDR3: CASSLTGRYEQYF. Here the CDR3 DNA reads TGTGCCAGCAGTCTAACGGGGCGCTACGAGCAGTACTTC.

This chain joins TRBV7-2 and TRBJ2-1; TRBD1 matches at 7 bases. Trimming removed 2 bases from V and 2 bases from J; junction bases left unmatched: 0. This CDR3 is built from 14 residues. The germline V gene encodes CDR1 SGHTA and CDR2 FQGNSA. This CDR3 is CASSLQGAYNEQFF. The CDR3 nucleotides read TGTGCCAGCAGCTTACAGGGGGCCTACAATGAGCAGTTCTTC.

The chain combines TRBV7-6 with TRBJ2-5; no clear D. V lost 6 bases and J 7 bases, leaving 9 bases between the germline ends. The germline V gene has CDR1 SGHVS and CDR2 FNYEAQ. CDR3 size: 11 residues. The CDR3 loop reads CASSPPGTQYF. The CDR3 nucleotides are TGTGCCAGCAGTCCCCCAGGGACCCAGTACTTC.

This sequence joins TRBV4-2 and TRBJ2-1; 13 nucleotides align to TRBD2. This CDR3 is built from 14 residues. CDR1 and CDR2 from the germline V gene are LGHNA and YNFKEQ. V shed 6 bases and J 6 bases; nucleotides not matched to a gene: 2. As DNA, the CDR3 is TGTGCCAGCAGACTAGCGGGAGGGCCCAATGAGCAGTTCTTC. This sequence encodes CASRLAGGPNEQFF.

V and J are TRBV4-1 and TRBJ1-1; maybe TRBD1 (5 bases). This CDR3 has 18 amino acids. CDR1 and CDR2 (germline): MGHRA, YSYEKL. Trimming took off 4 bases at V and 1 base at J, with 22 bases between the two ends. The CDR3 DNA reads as TGCGCCAGCAGCCCACCCACGACGAGGGGACGGGCGAACACTGAAGCTTTCTTT. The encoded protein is CASSPPTTRGRANTEAFF.

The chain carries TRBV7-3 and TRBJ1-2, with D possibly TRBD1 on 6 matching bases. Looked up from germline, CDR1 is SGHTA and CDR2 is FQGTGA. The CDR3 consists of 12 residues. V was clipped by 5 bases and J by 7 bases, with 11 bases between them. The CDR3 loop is CASSDQGGGYTF. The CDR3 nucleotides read TGTGCCAGCAGCGACCAAGGGGGTGGCTACACCTTC. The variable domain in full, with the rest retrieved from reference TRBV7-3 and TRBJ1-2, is GAGVSQTPSNKVTEKGKYVELRCDPISGHTALYWYRQSLGQGPEFLIYFQGTGAADDSGLPNDRFFAVRPEGSVSTLKIQRTERGDSAVYLCASSDQGGGYTFGSGTRLTVV.